This passage covers 27 T cell receptor beta chains from one sample sequenced in a study of persistence of HIV-infected CD4 T cells. Cells were stimulated nonspecifically with anti-CD3/anti-CD28 magnetic beads. Responding CD4+ T cells were sorted by upregulation of both CD40 ligand and CD69. Which antigens these TCRs recognize remains unknown. This was the immunoSEQ version 4 assay in survey mode. Only in-frame clones appear in the TCRdb table, and some are missing; sequencing was by immunoSEQ multiplex PCR. Seen here are 35,000 to 55,000 clones, roughly 90% observed once, and the top ten hold about 1.7%. The material was CD4+ T cells sorted from PBMCs after roughly 18-hour stimulation, obtained from a patient who received antiretroviral therapy. These receptors were taken from an adult man with HIV who was CMV-seropositive.

The gene calls are TRBV9 and TRBJ2-3, with 12 bases aligning to TRBD2. With 0 bases clipped from V and 4 bases from J, the junction kept 0 bases outside the gene matches. The CDR3 loop spans 15 amino acids. Per germline, CDR1 SGDLS and CDR2 YYNGEE. The CDR3 loop reads CASSVASGGADTQYF. The CDR3 region has the DNA TGTGCCAGCAGCGTAGCTAGCGGGGGGGCAGATACGCAGTATTTT.

V is TRBV24-1 and J is TRBJ2-7, with no clear D. The length of the CDR3 is 13 residues. Germline V CDR1 and CDR2: KGHDR, SFDVKD. Between the trimmed V and J ends, which lost 4 bases and 0 bases, there was a span of 6 bases. CDR3 nucleotide sequence: TGTGCCACCAGTGACCCGGTCTCCTACGAGCAGTACTTC. Its translation is CATSDPVSYEQYF.

The V call is TRBV30, the J call TRBJ2-1, with D unresolved. The CDR3 consists of 14 residues. Trimming cost V 2 bases and J 5 bases, with 13 bases left between them. Germline lookup yields CDR1 GTSNPN and CDR2 SVGIG (reference sequence). In DNA form, the CDR3 reads TGTGCCTGGAGTAAGGGTAGGAAGGACAATGAGCAGTTCTTC. Translating gives CAWSKGRKDNEQFF.

The genes are TRBV29-1 and TRBJ2-5; unclear D gene. The CDR3 is 13 residues long. Trimming left V 4 bases short and J 4 bases short, with 13 bases between. CDR1 is SQVTM, CDR2 ANQGSEA, per germline. This CDR3 reads CSVAYQVGETQYF. CDR3 DNA sequence: TGCAGCGTTGCCTACCAGGTGGGAGAGACCCAGTACTTC.

The chain links TRBV24-1 to TRBJ2-3; 10 nucleotides align to TRBD2. V was pared by 4 bases and J by 0 bases, with 9 bases of the junction left unmatched. The V gene's germline CDR1 is KGHDR and CDR2 SFDVKD. The CDR3 contains 18 residues. CDR3 amino acids: CATSDKPSAGGSTDTQYF. CDR3 coding DNA: TGTGCCACCAGTGACAAACCTTCAGCGGGGGGGAGCACAGATACGCAGTATTTT.

The J gene is TRBJ2-1, the V gene TRBV5-1, with a weak D call TRBD1 (6 bases). The V and J ends lost 0 bases and 0 bases respectively, with 16 bases between them. The CDR3 contains 18 residues. The germline V gene encodes CDR1 SGHRS and CDR2 YFSETQ. CDR3 nucleotide sequence: TGCGCCAGCAGCTTGGCCCCATGGACAGAGAGCTCCTACAATGAGCAGTTCTTC. This codes for CASSLAPWTESSYNEQFF.

This chain uses TRBV7-7 with TRBJ2-5; D could derive from TRBD1 or TRBD2 (6 bases each). Germline CDR1 reads SSHAT; CDR2 reads FNYEAQ (reference sequence). CDR3 length: 15 residues. V gave up 6 bases and J gave up 2 bases, with 16 bases separating them. CDR3 sequence reads: CASRPGRGPQETQYF. The CDR3 bases are TGTGCCAGCAGGCCAGGACGGGGGCCACAAGAGACCCAGTACTTC.

The V gene is TRBV6-4, the J gene TRBJ2-2; the D gene is possibly TRBD1 (6 bases). CDR3 size: 15 residues. V gave up 2 bases and J gave up 5 bases, with 12 bases separating them. Germline V gene lookup returns CDR1 MRHNA and CDR2 SNTAGT. For the CDR3, the DNA is TGTGCCAGCAGTGACGGGCAGGGGAAGACCGGGGAGCTGTTTTTT. Residues: CASSDGQGKTGELFF.

In this sample, this clone turned up a few times. The chain joins TRBV6-5 to TRBJ1-5; D is perhaps TRBD1 (5 bases). Per germline, CDR1 MNHEY and CDR2 SVGAGI. The CDR3 loop spans 14 amino acids. Trimming removed 6 bases at V and 0 bases at J, with 9 bases between. The CDR3: CASSLTDSNQPQHF. For the CDR3, the DNA is TGTGCCAGCAGCTTGACAGATAGCAATCAGCCCCAGCATTTT.

The chain uses TRBV6-5 and TRBJ1-6; D unclear. Germline-derived CDR1 and CDR2 are MNHEY and SVGAGI. The V end lost 6 bases, the J end lost 5 bases, and 8 bases lay between the germline ends. The CDR3 contains 13 residues. The CDR3 region is CASRDYDNSPLHF. CDR3 sequence (DNA): TGTGCCAGCAGGGATTACGATAATTCACCCCTCCACTTT.

The chain is built from TRBV4-1 and TRBJ1-6; D might be TRBD1 (5 bases). Trimming cost V 0 bases and J 8 bases, with 8 bases left between them. The germline V gene encodes CDR1 MGHRA and CDR2 YSYEKL. This CDR3 is 14 amino acids long. CDR3 amino acids: CASSQEQEYSPLHF. In DNA form, the CDR3 reads TGCGCCAGCAGCCAAGAACAGGAGTATTCACCCCTCCACTTT.

The V call is TRBV7-2, the J call TRBJ2-7; 9 nucleotides match TRBD2. From germline, CDR1 is SGHTA and CDR2 FQGNSA. Losses at the gene ends were 0 bases for V and 6 bases for J; bases not matched to a gene: 9. The CDR3 loop spans 16 amino acids. CDR3 in DNA: TGTGCCAGCAGCTTAGCTTGGCGGGCGGGAGGGGCCGAGCAGTACTTC. Translating gives CASSLAWRAGGAEQYF.

The chain carries TRBV13 and TRBJ2-1; possible D gene TRBD2, 5 bases. The CDR3 has 15 amino acids. The V gene's germline CDR1 is PRHDT and CDR2 FYEKMQ (reference sequence). V was trimmed by 2 bases and J by 1 base, leaving 9 bases between them. As DNA, the CDR3 is TGTGCCAGCAGCTTAACCGGGGATTCCTACAATGAGCAGTTCTTC. Amino acids: CASSLTGDSYNEQFF.

The V call is TRBV9, the J call TRBJ1-3; no firm D call. The CDR3 has 16 amino acids. The germline V gene has CDR1 SGDLS and CDR2 YYNGEE. Trimming took 0 bases from V and 4 from J, leaving 14 bases between them. The CDR3 sequence: CASSVGADPVGNTIYF. The CDR3 DNA is TGTGCCAGCAGCGTAGGGGCGGATCCTGTCGGAAACACCATATATTTT.

The J gene is TRBJ1-6, the V gene TRBV3-1 (or the pseudogene TRBV3-2); D is unclear. CDR3 length: 12 amino acids. Germline CDR1 is LGHDT and CDR2 is YNNKEL (reference sequence). The V end was cut by 4 bases, the J end by 7 bases, with 5 bases between. For the CDR3, the DNA is TGTGCCAGCAGCCCGCTGAATTCACCCCTCCACTTT. Translating gives CASSPLNSPLHF.

The rearrangement links TRBV5-1 to TRBJ1-1, with TRBD1 as a possible D gene (6 bases). From germline, CDR1 is SGHRS and CDR2 YFSETQ. V gave up 5 bases and J gave up 4 bases, with 21 bases separating them. The CDR3 totals 16 residues. CDR3 protein: CASSPVVAGESTEAFF. The CDR3 DNA is TGCGCCAGCAGTCCCGTTGTCGCAGGGGAGAGCACTGAAGCTTTCTTT.

A few counts support this clone. The J gene is TRBJ1-4, the V gene TRBV27, with 8 bases fitting TRBD1. V lost 4 bases to trimming and J lost 11 bases; unmatched junction nucleotides: 9. Germline V gene lookup returns CDR1 MNHEY and CDR2 SMNVEV (reference sequence). The CDR3 is made up of 14 amino acids. CDR3 bases: TGTGCCAGCAGTTCCGGACAGGGTGAGAAGAAACTGTTTTTT. Translating gives CASSSGQGEKKLFF.

The V and J genes are TRBV19 and TRBJ1-2, with 7 nucleotides matching TRBD1. The CDR3 totals 15 residues. Trimming cost V 6 bases and J 2 bases; bases outside gene matches: 9. The germline V gene encodes CDR1 LNHDA and CDR2 SQIVND (reference sequence). For the CDR3, the DNA is TGTGCCAGTAGGAAGACAGGGAACAAAAACTATGGCTACACCTTC. Translation: CASRKTGNKNYGYTF.

J is TRBJ1-5 and V is TRBV29-1; D not resolved. CDR3 length equals 16 residues. Trimming left V 4 bases short and J 0 bases short, with 16 bases between. Germline V lookup: CDR1 SQVTM, CDR2 ANQGSEA. Here the CDR3 reads CSVASSATVSNQPQHF. The CDR3 bases are TGCAGCGTTGCAAGTTCGGCGACGGTTAGCAATCAGCCCCAGCATTTT.

This sequence joins TRBV25-1 and TRBJ2-3, with D possibly being TRBD2 (5 bases). The CDR3 is made up of 14 amino acids. V was cut by 4 bases and J by 4 bases, with 12 bases left in between. Per germline, CDR1 MGHDK and CDR2 SYGVNS. The CDR3 DNA reads TGTGCCAGCAGTGGGATATTCGGGGCAGATACGCAGTATTTT. Translation gives CASSGIFGADTQYF.

V is TRBV3-1 (or the pseudogene TRBV3-2) and J is TRBJ1-1, with D possibly TRBD1 on 6 matching bases. The CDR3 is 13 residues long. V was shortened by 7 bases and J by 5 bases, with 14 bases between the two germline ends. The germline CDR1 and CDR2 sequences are LGHDT and YNNKEL (reference sequence). The CDR3 protein is CASTRAGVTEAFF. CDR3 DNA sequence: TGTGCCAGCACCCGTGCAGGGGTTACTGAAGCTTTCTTT.

V gene TRBV25-1 combines with J gene TRBJ2-3; 11 bases agree with TRBD2. CDR3 length equals 17 residues. V lost 4 bases and J lost 1; bases outside the gene matches: 7. The germline V gene has CDR1 MGHDK and CDR2 SYGVNS. The CDR3 bases are TGTGCCAGCAGTGCGGACCTAGCGGGGGGCCGCACAGATACGCAGTATTTT. The encoded protein is CASSADLAGGRTDTQYF.

The count of this clone is one. The CDR3 region is CASSATGTVTDTQYF. CDR3 DNA: TGTGCCAGCAGCGCTACCGGGACAGTCACAGATACGCAGTATTTT. The chain combines TRBV9 with TRBJ2-3; TRBD1 aligns across 7 bases. Per the germline V gene, CDR1 is SGDLS and CDR2 is YYNGEE. There are 15 residues in the CDR3. With V trimmed by 3 bases and J by 2 bases, 6 bases remained unmatched.

The chain recombines TRBV28 with TRBJ2-2; D not resolved. V was cut by 7 bases and J by 6 bases, with 6 bases left in between. CDR3 length: 11 amino acids. Germline loops: CDR1 MDHEN, CDR2 SYDVKM. The CDR3 DNA is TGTGCCAGCAAGGAAGCCGGGGAGCTGTTTTTT. It is translated as CASKEAGELFF.

The V call is TRBV7-9, the J call TRBJ1-1, with D perhaps matching TRBD1 (6 bases). CDR1 SEHNR and CDR2 FQNEAQ come from the germline V gene (reference sequence). The CDR3 covers 11 residues. Trimming stripped 5 bases from V and 13 bases from J, with 14 bases between. The CDR3 loop is CASSRPRGDFF. CDR3 nucleotides: TGTGCCAGCAGCCGCCCGAGGGGGGATTTCTTT.

With regard to this clone: This specimen includes other DNA sequences encoding the same CDR3. The rearrangement uses TRBV3-1 (or the pseudogene TRBV3-2) and TRBJ1-5; D is uncertain. Germline assignment: CDR1 LGHDT and CDR2 YNNKEL (reference sequence). The V and J ends lost 1 base and 4 bases respectively, with 5 bases between them. The CDR3 totals 13 residues. For the CDR3, the DNA is TGTGCCAGCAGCCAAGCCGGAAATCAGCCCCAGCATTTT. Translating it yields CASSQAGNQPQHF.

This chain uses TRBV5-1 with TRBJ2-7, with a tentative D call TRBD1 (8 bases). The CDR3 length is 15 residues. Trimming shortened V by 7 bases and J by 2 bases, and 19 bases separated the two germline ends. CDR1 is SGHRS, CDR2 YFSETQ, per germline. The DNA of the CDR3 is TGCGCCAGCTCCAAGGGGGGGACAGGTCCCTACGAGCAGTACTTC. Its translation is CASSKGGTGPYEQYF.